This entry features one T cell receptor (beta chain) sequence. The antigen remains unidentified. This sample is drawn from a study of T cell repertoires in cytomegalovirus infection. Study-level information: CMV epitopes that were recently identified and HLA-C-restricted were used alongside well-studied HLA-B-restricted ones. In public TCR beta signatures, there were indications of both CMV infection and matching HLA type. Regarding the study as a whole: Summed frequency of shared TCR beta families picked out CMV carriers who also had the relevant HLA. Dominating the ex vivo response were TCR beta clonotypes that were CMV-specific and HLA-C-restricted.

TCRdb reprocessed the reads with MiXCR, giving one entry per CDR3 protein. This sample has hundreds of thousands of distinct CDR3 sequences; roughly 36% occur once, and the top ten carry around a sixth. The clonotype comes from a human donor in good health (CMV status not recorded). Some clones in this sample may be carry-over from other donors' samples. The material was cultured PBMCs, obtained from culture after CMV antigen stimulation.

CDR3 sequence (DNA): TGTGCCAGCAGCGCCCGGTTGAGCTCCTACAATGAGCAGTTCTTC. Protein: CASSARLSSYNEQFF. The rearrangement joins TRBV5-4 to TRBJ2-1; D not certain. This CDR3 is 15 amino acids long. The germline V gene encodes CDR1 SGHNT and CDR2 YYREEE (reference sequence). V was shortened by 4 bases and J by 0 bases, with 11 bases between the two germline ends. Complete variable domain (other parts from reference TRBV5-4 and TRBJ2-1): ETGVTQSPTHLIKTRGQQVTLRCSSQSGHNTVSWYQQALGQGPQFIFQYYREEENGRGNFPPRFSGLQFPNYSSELNVNALELDDSALYLCASSARLSSYNEQFFGPGTRLTVL.